This TCR beta chain is drawn from a study of CD8+CD57+ T cells in acquired aplastic anemia. The overall study: Sorted CD4+ and CD8+ cells yielded DNA averaging approximately 3 ug.

Investigators profiled TCR beta VDJ and CDR3 from genomic DNA template. TCRdb re-derived calls from the reads in MiXCR, one entry per CDR3 protein. The sample has about 190,000 distinct CDR3 sequences, around 47% seen once. Patients selected for sequencing had displayed CD8+CD57+ cell expansion by flow cytometry. CDR1 is SEHNR and CDR2 is FQNEAQ in the germline V gene (reference sequence). CDR3 length: 12 residues. Trimming shortened V by 5 bases and J by 7 bases, and 9 bases separated the two germline ends. Turning to this clonotype: Its specificity is not known.

Study observations and caveats: Patients versus controls showed no significant CD8+ Simpson's diversity difference. Patients and controls shared around 30 CD8+ CDR3 sequences.

This receptor was identified in a human donor with aplastic anemia. The sequenced material came from sorted CD4+, CD8+, or CD8+CD57+ T cells (not recorded which) from PBMCs. This sequence joins TRBV7-9 and TRBJ1-5; D is undetermined. The CDR3 loop is CASSRLNQPQHF. CDR3 DNA: TGTGCCAGCAGCCGGCTTAACCAGCCCCAGCATTTT.